This T cell receptor (beta chain) was found in a study of T cell repertoires in cytomegalovirus infection. Overall study: Through public TCR beta signatures, both CMV infection and matching HLA type were indicated. Overall study results and limits: Identification of carriers of CMV plus the relevant HLA was achieved through cumulative public TCR beta family frequency. What dominated the ex vivo response were HLA-C-restricted CMV-specific TCR beta clonotypes.

This clonotype was detected many times. The target antigen is unknown. TCRdb reprocessed the reads with MiXCR, giving one entry per CDR3 protein. In the table there are about 210,000 distinct CDR3 sequences, around 6.4% of which are singletons. There are 15 residues in the CDR3. CDR1 ENHRY and CDR2 SYGVKD come from the germline V gene. Trimming took 6 bases from V and 6 from J, leaving 20 bases between them. This rearrangement joins TRBV10-3 to TRBJ1-2; D is ambiguous. The TCR sequence derives from a human donor in good health (CMV status not recorded). Some clones in this sample may be carry-over from other donors' samples. The material sequenced was PBMCs. The CDR3 DNA follows: TGTGCCATCAGACACCGGACCCGGCCAGGCGATGGCTACACCTTC. Residues: CAIRHRTRPGDGYTF.